This T cell receptor beta chain was obtained from a study of blood T cell repertoires in COVID-19. J gave up 3 bases and V 4 bases, and 5 bases lay outside the gene matches. The CDR3 totals 14 residues. Germline V gene data show CDR1 as SGDLS and CDR2 as YYNGEE. Profiled with immunoSEQ multiplex PCR; TCRdb holds only in-frame clones, not every one. The sample carries approximately 180,000 clones, approximately 90% recorded once. Sample: peripheral blood. The sequence came from a woman in her fifties or sixties with acute or convalescent COVID-19. The chain links TRBV9 to TRBJ1-2; 8 bases are shared with TRBD1. The CDR3 bases are TGTGCCAGCAGCTTTCAGGACAGGGACTATGGCTACACCTTC. It specifies CASSFQDRDYGYTF.